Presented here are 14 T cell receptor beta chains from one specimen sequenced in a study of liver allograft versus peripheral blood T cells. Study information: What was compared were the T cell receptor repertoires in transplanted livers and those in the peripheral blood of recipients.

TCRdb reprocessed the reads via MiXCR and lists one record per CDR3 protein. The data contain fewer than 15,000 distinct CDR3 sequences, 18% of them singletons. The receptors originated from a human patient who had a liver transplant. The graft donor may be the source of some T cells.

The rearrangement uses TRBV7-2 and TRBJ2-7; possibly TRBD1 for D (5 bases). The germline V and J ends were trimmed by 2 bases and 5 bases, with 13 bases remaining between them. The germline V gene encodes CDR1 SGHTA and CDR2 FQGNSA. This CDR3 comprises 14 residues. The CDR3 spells CASSLWTSVNEQYF. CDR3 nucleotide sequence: TGTGCCAGCAGCTTATGGACAAGTGTGAACGAGCAGTACTTC.

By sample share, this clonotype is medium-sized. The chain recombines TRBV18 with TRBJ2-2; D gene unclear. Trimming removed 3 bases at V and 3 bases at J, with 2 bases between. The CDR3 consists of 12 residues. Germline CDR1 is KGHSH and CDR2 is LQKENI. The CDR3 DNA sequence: TGTGCCAGCTCACCCGACACCGGGGAGCTGTTTTTT. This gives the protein CASSPDTGELFF.

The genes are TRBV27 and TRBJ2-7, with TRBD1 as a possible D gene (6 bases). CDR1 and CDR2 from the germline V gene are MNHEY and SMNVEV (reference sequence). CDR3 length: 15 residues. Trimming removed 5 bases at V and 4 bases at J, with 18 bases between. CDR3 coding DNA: TGTGCCAGCAGTATCGGGACATCGCCCTCATACGAGCAGTACTTC. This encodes CASSIGTSPSYEQYF.

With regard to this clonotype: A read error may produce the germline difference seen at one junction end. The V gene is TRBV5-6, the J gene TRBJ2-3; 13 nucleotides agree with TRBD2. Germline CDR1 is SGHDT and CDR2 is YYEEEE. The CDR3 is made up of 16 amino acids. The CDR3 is CASSRGLAGSGDAQYF. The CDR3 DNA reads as TGTGCCAGCAGCCGGGGACTAGCGGGGAGTGGAGATGCGCAGTATTTT.

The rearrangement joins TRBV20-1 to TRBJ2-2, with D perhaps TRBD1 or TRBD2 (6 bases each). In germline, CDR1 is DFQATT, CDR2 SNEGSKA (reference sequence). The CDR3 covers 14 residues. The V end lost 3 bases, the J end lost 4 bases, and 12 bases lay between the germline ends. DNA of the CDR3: TGCAGTGCTAGTAGGGGGACTTTCACCGGGGAGCTGTTTTTT. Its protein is CSASRGTFTGELFF.

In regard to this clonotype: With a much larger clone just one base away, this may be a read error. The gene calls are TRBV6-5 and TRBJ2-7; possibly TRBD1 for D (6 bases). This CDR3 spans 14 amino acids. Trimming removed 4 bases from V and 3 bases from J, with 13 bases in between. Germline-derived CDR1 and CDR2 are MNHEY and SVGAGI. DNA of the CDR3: TGTGCCAGCAGTTCGTACAGGGATTTCTACGAGCAGTACTTC. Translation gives CASSSYRDFYEQYF.

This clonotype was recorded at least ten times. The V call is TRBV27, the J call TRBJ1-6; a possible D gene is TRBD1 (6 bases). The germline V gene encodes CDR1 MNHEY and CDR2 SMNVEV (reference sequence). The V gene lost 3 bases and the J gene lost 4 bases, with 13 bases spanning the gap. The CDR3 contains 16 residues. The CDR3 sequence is CASSFAGAPYNSPLHF. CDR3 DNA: TGTGCCAGCAGTTTTGCAGGGGCGCCTTATAATTCACCCCTCCACTTT.

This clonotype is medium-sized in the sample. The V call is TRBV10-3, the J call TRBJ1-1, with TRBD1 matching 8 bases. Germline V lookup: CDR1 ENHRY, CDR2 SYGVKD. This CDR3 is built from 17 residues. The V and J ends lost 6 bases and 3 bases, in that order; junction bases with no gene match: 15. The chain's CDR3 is CAIRSGAGGGKDTEAFF. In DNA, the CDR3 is TGTGCCATCAGATCCGGGGCAGGGGGCGGAAAGGACACTGAAGCTTTCTTT.

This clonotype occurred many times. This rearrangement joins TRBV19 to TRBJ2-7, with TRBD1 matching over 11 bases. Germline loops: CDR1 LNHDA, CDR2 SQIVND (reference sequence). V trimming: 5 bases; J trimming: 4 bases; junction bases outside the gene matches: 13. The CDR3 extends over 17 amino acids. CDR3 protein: CASSGTYSGTGGYEQYF. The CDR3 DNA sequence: TGTGCCAGTAGTGGGACTTATAGCGGGACAGGGGGATACGAGCAGTACTTC.

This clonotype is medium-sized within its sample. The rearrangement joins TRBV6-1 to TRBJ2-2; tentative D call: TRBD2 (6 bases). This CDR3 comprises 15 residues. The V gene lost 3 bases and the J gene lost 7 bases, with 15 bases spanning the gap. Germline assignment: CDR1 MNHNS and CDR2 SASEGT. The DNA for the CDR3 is TGTGCCAGCAGTGACATGGAGGGAAGGAGCGGGGAGCTGTTTTTT. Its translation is CASSDMEGRSGELFF.

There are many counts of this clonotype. The CDR3 region is CASSFGQVGGYTF. The CDR3, as DNA: TGTGCCAGCAGTTTCGGACAGGTCGGCGGCTACACCTTC. The chain joins TRBV7-2 to TRBJ1-2, with 7 bases fitting TRBD1. With 6 bases clipped from V and 8 bases from J, the junction kept 9 bases outside the gene matches. Germline V lookup: CDR1 SGHTA, CDR2 FQGNSA. This CDR3 spans 13 amino acids.

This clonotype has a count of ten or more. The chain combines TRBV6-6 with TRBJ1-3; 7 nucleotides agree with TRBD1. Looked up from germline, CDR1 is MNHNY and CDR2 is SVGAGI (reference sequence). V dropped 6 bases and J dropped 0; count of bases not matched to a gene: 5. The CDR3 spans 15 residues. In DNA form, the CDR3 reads TGTGCCAGCAGGGGGGGACAGAGCTCTGGAAACACCATATATTTT. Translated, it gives CASRGGQSSGNTIYF.

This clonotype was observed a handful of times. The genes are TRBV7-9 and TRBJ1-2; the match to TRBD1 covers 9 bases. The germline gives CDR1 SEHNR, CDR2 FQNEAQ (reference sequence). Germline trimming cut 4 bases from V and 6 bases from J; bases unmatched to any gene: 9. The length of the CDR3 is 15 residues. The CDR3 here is CASSSNRDRVNGYTF. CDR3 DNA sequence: TGTGCCAGCAGCTCAAACCGGGACAGGGTGAATGGCTACACCTTC.

The CDR3 reads CASSLFGTGGTEAFF. The DNA of the CDR3 is TGTGCCAGCAGTTTATTCGGGACAGGGGGCACTGAAGCTTTCTTT. The V call is TRBV28, the J call TRBJ1-1; 11 bases fit TRBD1. CDR3 size: 15 residues. With 1 base clipped from V and 4 bases from J, the junction kept 2 bases outside the gene matches. CDR1 and CDR2 (germline): MDHEN, SYDVKM.